The subject of this entry is one TCR beta chain. Its antigen has not been determined. Base qualities are not provided; no much larger clone lies one nucleotide away. In this study, focal radiation therapy paired with CTLA-4 blockade (ipilimumab) was tested in patients who had chemo-refractory metastatic non-small-cell lung cancer. The method was the immunoSEQ multiplex PCR assay. The clones in this table, taken by TCRdb from immuneACCESS, are in-frame only. Not every clone is retained; where verified, under half of the shortfall comes from an unresolved V gene, and the cause of the rest is unknown. Within this sample are around 45,000 clones, with approximately 76% of them counted one time only. 8.3% of the sample belongs to the ten largest clones. This entry is derived from a study of radiotherapy plus CTLA-4 blockade in lung cancer (dated by TCRdb to 2017 to 2018). Describing the broader study: Among the enrolled patients, about 19% had an objective response, and 31% reached disease control. Results and caveats for the whole study, not just this receptor: The strongest predictors of response were reported to be early dynamic shifts in blood T cell clones along with a rise in serum interferon-beta following radiation. TCR clones derived from tumors expanded in peripheral blood after treatment with radiotherapy and ipilimumab.

The CDR3 measures 13 amino acids from cysteine to phenylalanine. The entry retains the CDR3 DNA only, 39 bases that are in frame from base 1. The germline V gene (reference sequence) yields PRHDT for CDR1 and FYEKMQ for CDR2. Clipping removes 5 bases from V and 9 bases from J, with 7 as the unmatched junction base count. The receptor chain draws on TRBV13 and TRBJ2-7; 10 central bases correspond to TRBD1. This receptor was taken from a human donor with non-small cell lung cancer who had stable disease on radiotherapy plus ipilimumab. The source material was peripheral blood, sampled from a patient treated with radiotherapy plus ipilimumab. The DNA sequence is given as TGTGCCAGCAGCCTATCCGACAGGGGGCGGCAGTACTTC. This gives the protein CASSLSDRGRQYF.